This passage covers 23 T cell receptor beta chains from one sample sequenced in a study of cytomegalovirus exposure and HLA in healthy donors. Primers: 60 Vbeta forward and 13 Jbeta reverse. Some clones are missing from TCRdb's copy, which holds only in-frame ones; the method was immunoSEQ multiplex PCR. The data hold under 140,000 clones, with 65% to 80% observed a single time. Sequencing input: PBMCs. These receptors all stem from a man younger than 40 in good health and CMV-seropositive.

The chain links TRBV19 to TRBJ2-7; tentatively, D is TRBD2 (6 bases). The V gene's germline CDR1 is LNHDA and CDR2 SQIVND (reference sequence). The CDR3 is made up of 15 amino acids. Trimming left V 7 bases short and J 0 bases short, with 16 bases between. CDR3 DNA sequence: TGTGCCAGTAACCCCGGGGACTCGAGCTCCTACGAGCAGTACTTC. Its translation is CASNPGDSSSYEQYF.

The chain combines TRBV6-5 with TRBJ2-7; the D gene is possibly TRBD1 (5 bases). Deletions cut 5 bases from V and 2 bases from J, with 10 bases between. Germline V gene data show CDR1 as MNHEY and CDR2 as SVGAGI. The CDR3 consists of 13 residues. The CDR3 sequence: CASSTGHAYEQYF. CDR3 bases: TGTGCCAGCAGTACCGGACATGCCTACGAGCAGTACTTC.

V usage is TRBV5-4 and J usage is TRBJ1-1; tentatively, D is TRBD1 (6 bases). V was clipped by 4 bases and J by 4 bases, with 14 bases between them. CDR1 is SGHNT and CDR2 is YYREEE in the germline V gene (reference sequence). This CDR3 is built from 14 residues. CDR3 residues: CASSPPGEGTEAFF. CDR3 coding DNA: TGTGCCAGCAGCCCTCCAGGGGAGGGCACTGAAGCTTTCTTT. Full variable domain (outside the CDR3, taken from reference TRBV5-4 and TRBJ1-1): ETGVTQSPTHLIKTRGQQVTLRCSSQSGHNTVSWYQQALGQGPQFIFQYYREEENGRGNFPPRFSGLQFPNYSSELNVNALELDDSALYLCASSPPGEGTEAFFGQGTRLTVV.

The rearrangement links TRBV7-9 to TRBJ1-1, with D possibly TRBD1 on 5 matching bases. CDR1 SEHNR and CDR2 FQNEAQ come from the germline V gene (reference sequence). The CDR3 covers 12 residues. Trimming shortened V by 3 bases and J by 8 bases, and 10 bases separated the two germline ends. This CDR3 is CASSFLGAEAFF. DNA of the CDR3: TGTGCCAGCAGCTTTTTAGGGGCGGAAGCTTTCTTT.

The rearrangement joins TRBV12-5 to TRBJ1-6, with TRBD1 as a possible D gene (5 bases). From germline, CDR1 is LGHNT and CDR2 FRNRAP. V shed 1 base and J shed 8 bases, with 15 bases lying between them. The CDR3 loop spans 16 amino acids. CDR3 bases: TGTGCTAGTGGTTTGGGGCAGGGCCTAGGTGATTCACCCCTCCACTTT. Residues: CASGLGQGLGDSPLHF.

The V call is TRBV10-1, the J call TRBJ2-3; TRBD1 is a possible D gene (6 bases). Germline V lookup: CDR1 WNHNN, CDR2 SYGVQD (reference sequence). Trimming pared 7 bases from V and 2 bases from J, leaving 19 bases between. This CDR3 has 16 amino acids. As DNA, the CDR3 is TGCGCCAGCAACTTCAACGAGGACAGATTCACAGATACGCAGTATTTT. The encoded protein is CASNFNEDRFTDTQYF.

This clone appeared a single time. At one end, the junction sequence differs from germline, possibly due to a read error. This chain links TRBV6-1 with TRBJ1-3; D is perhaps TRBD1 (6 bases). This CDR3 comprises 13 residues. Looked up from germline, CDR1 is MNHNS and CDR2 is SASEGT. This CDR3 is CATSSGQGNTIYF. As DNA, the CDR3 is TGTGCCACCAGTTCGGGACAAGGAAACACCATATATTTT.

This clone was seen just once. The V gene is TRBV9, the J gene TRBJ1-5; D is unresolved. The CDR3 is 15 residues long. CDR1 and CDR2 from the germline V gene are SGDLS and YYNGEE. V lost 0 bases and J 6 bases, leaving 13 bases between the germline ends. CDR3 in DNA: TGTGCCAGCAGCGTAGAGGGCGGGAGAGGTCAGCCCCAGCATTTT. As protein: CASSVEGGRGQPQHF.

The chain links TRBV15 to TRBJ2-3; 8 bases agree with TRBD2. The germline CDR1 and CDR2 sequences are LNHNV and YYDKDF (reference sequence). The CDR3 is 14 residues long. With 3 bases clipped from V and 3 bases from J, the junction kept 2 bases outside the gene matches. The CDR3 protein is CATSSGGGTDTQYF. The CDR3 nucleotides read TGTGCCACCAGCAGCGGGGGGGGTACAGATACGCAGTATTTT.

This clone has only one observation. A junction end diverges from the germline sequence, so it may reflect a read error. The chain has TRBV27 and TRBJ1-1, with 7 bases identical to TRBD1. CDR3 size: 15 residues. CDR1 MNHEY and CDR2 SMNVEV come from the germline V gene (reference sequence). The CDR3 region is CASSSKPGQNTGAFF. The CDR3 DNA reads as TGTGCCAGCAGTTCGAAGCCGGGACAGAACACTGGAGCTTTCTTT.

The V and J genes are TRBV5-6 and TRBJ1-2, with 8 bases matching TRBD1. CDR3 length: 12 amino acids. Germline trimming cut 1 base from V and 8 bases from J; bases unmatched to any gene: 1. CDR1 SGHDT and CDR2 YYEEEE come from the germline V gene. CDR3: CASSLQGAGYTF. Written as DNA, the CDR3 is TGTGCCAGCAGCTTGCAGGGGGCGGGCTACACCTTC.

The chain employs TRBV19 and TRBJ1-2; tentatively, D is TRBD1 (5 bases). The CDR3 has 16 residues. Germline values: CDR1 LNHDA, CDR2 SQIVND (reference sequence). With 3 bases removed from V and 1 base from J, the gap between germline ends came to 15 bases. As DNA, the CDR3 is TGTGCCAGTAGTATTCGGGAGGCGAGGGGTAACTATGGCTACACCTTC. It is translated as CASSIREARGNYGYTF.

The chain uses TRBV7-3 and TRBJ2-3; TRBD1 aligns across 7 bases. The CDR3 is 14 residues long. V shed 5 bases and J 2 bases; nucleotides not matched to a gene: 4. From germline, CDR1 is SGHTA and CDR2 FQGTGA. The CDR3 is CASSPGTDTDTQYF. The CDR3 DNA follows: TGTGCCAGCAGCCCCGGGACAGACACAGATACGCAGTATTTT.

The chain links TRBV5-4 to TRBJ1-2; D is ambiguous. The germline gives CDR1 SGHNT, CDR2 YYREEE (reference sequence). The length of the CDR3 is 13 residues. V was trimmed by 2 bases and J by 3 bases, leaving 8 bases between them. CDR3 sequence: CASSFSSYYGYTF. The CDR3 region has the DNA TGTGCCAGCAGCTTCTCGTCCTACTATGGCTACACCTTC. The full variable domain, in which reference TRBV5-4 and TRBJ1-2 provide the parts outside the CDR3, is ETGVTQSPTHLIKTRGQQVTLRCSSQSGHNTVSWYQQALGQGPQFIFQYYREEENGRGNFPPRFSGLQFPNYSSELNVNALELDDSALYLCASSFSSYYGYTFGSGTRLTVV.

J is TRBJ1-2 and V is TRBV6-1; no reliable D call. V lost 0 bases and J lost 8, with 19 bases in between. The germline V gene has CDR1 MNHNS and CDR2 SASEGT. The CDR3 covers 16 residues. The CDR3 loop is CASSEARWPPARGYTF. CDR3 coding DNA: TGTGCCAGCAGTGAAGCGAGGTGGCCTCCCGCCCGGGGCTACACCTTC.

This rearrangement joins TRBV5-4 to TRBJ2-7, with 11 bases that match TRBD2. The V and J ends lost 4 bases and 7 bases, in that order; junction bases with no gene match: 7. The CDR3 has 14 residues. Per germline, CDR1 SGHNT and CDR2 YYREEE (reference sequence). DNA of the CDR3: TGTGCCAGCAGCCCCATAGCGGGGGGGGAAGAGCAGTACTTC. It encodes CASSPIAGGEEQYF.

This chain links TRBV7-6 with TRBJ1-1; the match to TRBD1 covers 8 bases. The CDR3 length is 15 residues. The V segment lost 5 bases and the J segment 5 bases; nucleotides outside the gene matches: 10. Germline assignment: CDR1 SGHVS and CDR2 FNYEAQ. CDR3 bases: TGTGCCAGCAGCCCGCAGGGGGCTTGGGGTACTGAAGCTTTCTTT. Translation: CASSPQGAWGTEAFF.

As for this clone: The CDR3 does not end in the conserved phenylalanine or tryptophan, so this is likely a read error. The CDR3 sequence: CASSRGRGLSITDTQYL. The CDR3 region has the DNA TGTGCCAGCAGCCGGGGCAGGGGGCTCTCAATCACAGATACGCAGTATCTT. The rearrangement links TRBV7-7 to TRBJ2-3; 8 bases agree with TRBD1. The CDR3 has 17 residues. V lost 5 bases, J lost 2 bases, and 12 bases stayed unmatched. Germline V gene sequence: CDR1 SSHAT, CDR2 FNYEAQ (reference sequence).

The rearrangement links TRBV7-2 to TRBJ1-2, with TRBD1 matching over 10 bases. Germline V CDR1 and CDR2: SGHTA, FQGNSA. This CDR3 is 14 amino acids long. V gave up 5 bases and J gave up 2 bases; unmatched junction bases: 2. CDR3 bases: TGTGCCAGCAGCGTGACAGGGGGCAACTATGGCTACACCTTC. Amino acid sequence: CASSVTGGNYGYTF. Looking up the rest from reference TRBV7-2 and TRBJ1-2 gives the full variable domain: GAGVSQSPSNKVTEKGKDVELRCDPISGHTALYWYRQSLGQGLEFLIYFQGNSAPDKSGLPSDRFSAERTGGSVSTLTIQRTQQEDSAVYLCASSVTGGNYGYTFGSGTRLTVV.

This chain joins TRBV5-1 and TRBJ1-5; tentatively, D is TRBD1 (6 bases). The V and J ends lost 0 bases and 0 bases respectively, with 16 bases between them. CDR1 and CDR2 (germline): SGHRS, YFSETQ. The length of the CDR3 is 18 residues. The CDR3 loop is CASSLVADSIYSNQPQHF. Here the CDR3 DNA reads TGCGCCAGCAGCTTGGTGGCGGACAGTATTTATAGCAATCAGCCCCAGCATTTT.

V usage is TRBV11-3 and J usage is TRBJ2-1; TRBD2 aligns across 7 bases. Germline CDR1 reads SGHNT; CDR2 reads YENEEA. J was trimmed by 8 bases and V by 5 bases; bases with no gene match: 12. The CDR3 runs 15 residues. CDR3 residues: CASSPTGGGIYEQFF. The DNA for the CDR3 is TGTGCCAGCAGCCCGACGGGGGGAGGTATATATGAGCAGTTCTTC.

The chain is built from TRBV7-9 and TRBJ2-3; weak D call: TRBD2 (6 bases). Per the germline V gene, CDR1 is SEHNR and CDR2 is FQNEAQ (reference sequence). Trimming removed 1 base at V and 5 bases at J, with 13 bases between. CDR3 size: 15 residues. CDR3 residues: CASSLVTGGEDTQYF. CDR3 DNA sequence: TGTGCCAGCAGCTTAGTAACCGGGGGAGAAGATACGCAGTATTTT.

The chain carries TRBV18 and TRBJ1-5; tentative D call: TRBD1 (5 bases). Trimming left V 2 bases short and J 5 bases short, with 10 bases between. This CDR3 has 14 amino acids. Germline CDR1 reads KGHSH; CDR2 reads LQKENI. This CDR3 reads CASSPSGFDQPQHF. As DNA, the CDR3 is TGTGCCAGCTCACCATCAGGGTTCGATCAGCCCCAGCATTTT.